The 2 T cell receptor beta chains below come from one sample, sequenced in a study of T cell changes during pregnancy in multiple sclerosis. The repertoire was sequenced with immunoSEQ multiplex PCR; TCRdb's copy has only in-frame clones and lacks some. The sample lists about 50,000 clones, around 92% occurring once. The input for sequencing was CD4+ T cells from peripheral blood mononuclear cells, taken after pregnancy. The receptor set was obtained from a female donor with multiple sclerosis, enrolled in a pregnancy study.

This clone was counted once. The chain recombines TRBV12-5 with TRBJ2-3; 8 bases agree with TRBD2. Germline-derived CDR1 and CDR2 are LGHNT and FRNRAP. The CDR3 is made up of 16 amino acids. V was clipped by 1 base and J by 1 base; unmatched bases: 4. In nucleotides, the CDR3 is TGTGCTAGTGGTTTGGGGACTAGCCACCGCACAGATACGCAGTATTTT. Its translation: CASGLGTSHRTDTQYF. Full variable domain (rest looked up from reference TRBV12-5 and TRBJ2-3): DARVTQTPRHKVTEMGQEVTMRCQPILGHNTVFWYRQTMMQGLELLAYFRNRAPLDDSGMPKDRFSAEMPDATLATLKIQPSEPRDSAVYFCASGLGTSHRTDTQYFGPGTRLTVL.

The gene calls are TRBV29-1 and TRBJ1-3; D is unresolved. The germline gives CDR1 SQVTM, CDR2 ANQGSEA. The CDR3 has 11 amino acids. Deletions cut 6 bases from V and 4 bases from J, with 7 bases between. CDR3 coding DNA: TGCAGCGTCACTTCGGGAAACACCATATATTTT. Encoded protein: CSVTSGNTIYF.